This T cell receptor (beta chain) comes out of a study of cytomegalovirus exposure and HLA in healthy donors. This clone has a single count. Donors were nominally healthy when sampled, though unrecorded immune exposures were likely. A multiplex PCR was run with 60 Vbeta primers and 13 Jbeta primers. Sequencing was performed with immunoSEQ multiplex PCR; in TCRdb, only in-frame clones are kept and a portion is missing. Altogether about 120,000 clones are present, 65% to 80% being singletons, with the ten largest covering 10% to 11%. In germline, CDR1 is MDHEN, CDR2 SYDVKM. The CDR3 contains 16 residues. Trimming took 4 bases from V and 6 from J; bases not matched to a gene: 14.

The sequencing input was PBMCs. The clonotype originates from a man aged 35 to 55 in good health and CMV-seropositive. The rearrangement links TRBV28 to TRBJ2-7; 8 nucleotides agree with TRBD1. The CDR3 DNA sequence: TGTGCCAGCAGTTCGGTCTTCTCCAGGGACAGGAGCGAGCAGTACTTC. Translating gives CASSSVFSRDRSEQYF.